This T cell receptor (beta chain) comes out of a study of cytomegalovirus exposure and HLA in healthy donors. About the research overall: The Caucasian-associated ancestry cluster held 65% to 90% of approximately 400 genotyped donors.

General study points: As a later analysis showed, a missense DCLRE1C variant was linked to trimming of TCR beta V- and J-genes. Presence/absence analysis assumed near-uniform sequencing depth across donors.

Turning to this clone: The target antigen is unknown.

The PCR made use of 60 Vbeta and 13 Jbeta primers. TCRdb's table, derived via immunoSEQ multiplex PCR, lists solely in-frame clones and lacks some. The sample carries fewer than 200,000 clones, 75% to 80% recorded once. Trimming shortened V by 5 bases and J by 1 base, and 11 bases separated the two germline ends. Germline CDR1 reads SGHAT; CDR2 reads FQNNGV. The CDR3 covers 14 residues. The TCR originated in a man in his forties or fifties in good health and CMV-seropositive. Sequencing was performed on PBMCs. The rearrangement uses TRBV11-2 and TRBJ1-1, with D unclear. The CDR3 spells CASSRITANTEAFF. Here the CDR3 DNA reads TGTGCCAGCAGCCGGATTACAGCGAACACTGAAGCTTTCTTT.